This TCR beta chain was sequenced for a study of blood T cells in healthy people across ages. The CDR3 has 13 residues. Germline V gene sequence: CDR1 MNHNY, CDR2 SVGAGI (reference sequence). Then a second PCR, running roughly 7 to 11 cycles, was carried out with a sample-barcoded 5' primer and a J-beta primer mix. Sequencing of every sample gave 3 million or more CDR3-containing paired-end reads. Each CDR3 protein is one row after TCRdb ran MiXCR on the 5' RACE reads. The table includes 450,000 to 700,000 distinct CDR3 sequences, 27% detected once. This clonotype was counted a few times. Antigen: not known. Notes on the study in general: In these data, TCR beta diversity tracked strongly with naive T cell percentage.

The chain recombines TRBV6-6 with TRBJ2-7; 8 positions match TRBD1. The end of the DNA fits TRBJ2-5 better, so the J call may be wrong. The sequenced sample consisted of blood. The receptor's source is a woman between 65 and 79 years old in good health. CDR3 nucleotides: TGTGCCAGCAGGACAGGGGCGGCAGAGACCCAGTACTTC. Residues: CASRTGAAETQYF.